These 18 T cell receptor beta chains were all obtained from the same sample, sequenced in a study of human T cells and chemical hapten exposure. TCRdb reanalysed the RACE reads using MiXCR and keeps one entry per CDR3 protein. The table lists almost 40,000 distinct CDR3 sequences, 8% to 10% of them singletons. Time point described: patch test 3, about 24 weeks after DPC sensitization. The treatment was: therapeutic diphenylcyclopropenone sensitization with weekly scalp DPC. Extraction yielded total RNA from whole blood (unfractionated). The starting material was whole blood, obtained in connection with sensitization to the hapten diphenylcyclopropenone (DPC). Every receptor here comes from a man aged 50 to 59 with alopecia areata. Some clones in this sample may be carry-over from other donors' samples.

Many counts were recorded for this clonotype. The chain couples TRBV20-1 to TRBJ1-1, with D maybe TRBD1 (5 bases). With 1 base removed from V and 4 bases from J, the gap between germline ends came to 16 bases. CDR3 length equals 15 residues. Looked up from germline, CDR1 is DFQATT and CDR2 is SNEGSKA (reference sequence). CDR3 in amino acids: CSARGAPGSLTEAFF. In DNA form, the CDR3 reads TGCAGTGCTAGAGGAGCGCCAGGGAGTCTCACTGAAGCTTTCTTT.

This clonotype showed up many times. V usage is TRBV6-2 or TRBV6-3 and J usage is TRBJ1-6; D gene uncertain. V lost 4 bases, J lost 7 bases, and 8 bases lay in between. CDR1 and CDR2 from the germline V gene are MNHEY and SVGEGT. The CDR3 is 13 residues long. This chain's CDR3 is CASSLVENSPLHF. CDR3 DNA sequence: TGTGCCAGCAGTTTGGTGGAAAATTCACCCCTCCACTTT.

This clonotype was found many times. This rearrangement joins TRBV27 to TRBJ1-4; D remains ambiguous. Germline assignment: CDR1 MNHEY and CDR2 SMNVEV (reference sequence). Trimming cost V 6 bases and J 0 bases, with 11 bases left between them. The CDR3 spans 15 residues. Here the CDR3 reads CASRFAGATNEKLFF. In nucleotides, the CDR3 is TGTGCCAGCAGGTTTGCGGGAGCAACTAATGAAAAACTGTTTTTT. Based on the CDR3 plus reference TRBV27 and TRBJ1-4, the full variable domain is EAQVTQNPRYLITVTGKKLTVTCSQNMNHEYMSWYRQDPGLGLRQIYYSMNVEVTDKGDVPEGYKVSRKEKRNFPLILESPSPNQTSLYFCASRFAGATNEKLFFGSGTQLSVL.

This clonotype was found many times. This chain joins TRBV29-1 and TRBJ2-3; possibly TRBD1 for D (6 bases). This CDR3 region has 15 residues. Deletions cut 4 bases from V and 2 bases from J, with 16 bases between. Germline V gene data show CDR1 as SQVTM and CDR2 as ANQGSEA. The CDR3 region is CSVGTGRISTDTQYF. In DNA form, the CDR3 reads TGCAGCGTTGGTACAGGGCGGATCTCCACAGATACGCAGTATTTT.

This clonotype was seen repeatedly, ten times or more. V and J are TRBV7-9 and TRBJ1-2; D remains unclear. V was shortened by 4 bases and J by 8 bases, with 14 bases between the two germline ends. The CDR3 contains 13 residues. The germline gives CDR1 SEHNR, CDR2 FQNEAQ (reference sequence). Written as DNA, the CDR3 is TGTGCCAGCAGCTCCGCTAGGACTGGCGGCTACACCTTC. Translated, it gives CASSSARTGGYTF.

The chain recombines TRBV7-2 with TRBJ2-7; D is ambiguous. CDR1 SGHTA and CDR2 FQGNSA come from the germline V gene. The CDR3 runs to 12 residues. V dropped 0 bases and J dropped 5 bases, with 5 bases sitting between them. This CDR3 is CASSLARHEQYF. The DNA of the CDR3 is TGTGCCAGCAGCTTAGCCCGTCACGAGCAGTACTTC. Combining the CDR3 with reference TRBV7-2 and TRBJ2-7 gives the whole variable domain GAGVSQSPSNKVTEKGKDVELRCDPISGHTALYWYRQSLGQGLEFLIYFQGNSAPDKSGLPSDRFSAERTGGSVSTLTIQRTQQEDSAVYLCASSLARHEQYFGPGTRLTVT.

Many counts were recorded for this clonotype. The rearrangement links TRBV29-1 to TRBJ2-1; the D is unclear. Germline CDR1 and CDR2: SQVTM and ANQGSEA. The CDR3 totals 10 residues. Trimming left V 4 bases short and J 4 bases short, with 2 bases between. The CDR3 sequence is CSVGYNEQFF. The CDR3 DNA reads TGCAGCGTTGGGTACAATGAGCAGTTCTTC.

The chain is built from TRBV20-1 and TRBJ2-4; the D gene is possibly TRBD2 (7 bases). The CDR3 covers 15 residues. V shed 1 base and J shed 2 bases, with 12 bases lying between them. Looked up from germline, CDR1 is DFQATT and CDR2 is SNEGSKA (reference sequence). The CDR3 spells CSARGKRDTKNIQYF. DNA of the CDR3: TGCAGTGCTAGAGGGAAGCGGGACACCAAAAACATTCAGTACTTC.

The CDR3 DNA is TGTGCCAGCAATGGGGCTAGCGGGAGGGAAGTACACGAGCAGTACTTC. Amino acid sequence: CASNGASGREVHEQYF. The rearrangement uses TRBV28 and TRBJ2-7, with 12 bases identical to TRBD2. V shed 7 bases and J 5 bases; nucleotides not matched to a gene: 12. The CDR3 contains 16 residues. The germline V gene encodes CDR1 MDHEN and CDR2 SYDVKM.

This clonotype was seen many times. The chain recombines TRBV2 with TRBJ2-2, with 14 nucleotides matching TRBD2. Germline trimming cut 10 bases from V and 4 bases from J; bases unmatched to any gene: 5. Per germline, CDR1 SNHLY and CDR2 FYNNEI. CDR3 length: 15 residues. The CDR3 DNA sequence: TGTGCCACCGGGACTAGCGGGAGACCCACCGGGGAGCTGTTTTTT. It encodes CATGTSGRPTGELFF.

This clonotype was seen many times. CDR3 residues: CASSSGAVTTNTIYF. The CDR3 DNA is TGTGCCAGCAGCTCAGGGGCCGTTACTACAAACACCATATATTTT. V gene TRBV7-8 combines with J gene TRBJ1-3; weak D call: TRBD1 (6 bases). Trimming cost V 4 bases and J 6 bases, with 16 bases left between them. The CDR3 runs to 15 residues. From germline, CDR1 is SGHVS and CDR2 FQNEAQ.

This clonotype was recorded many times. V gene TRBV20-1 combines with J gene TRBJ2-2, with D tentatively TRBD2 (5 bases). There are 13 residues in the CDR3. Germline lookup yields CDR1 DFQATT and CDR2 SNEGSKA (reference sequence). The germline V and J ends were trimmed by 6 bases and 7 bases, with 15 bases remaining between them. CDR3 coding DNA: TGCAGTGCCCGGGGTCCAGCCGGCGGGGAGCTGTTTTTT. It is translated as CSARGPAGGELFF.

This clonotype was counted many times. The V call is TRBV12-3 or TRBV12-4, the J call TRBJ2-7, with 7 bases identical to TRBD1. This CDR3 spans 15 amino acids. With V trimmed by 0 bases and J by 3 bases, 5 bases remained unmatched. The CDR3 nucleotides read TGTGCCAGCAGTTTAGCGCTAGGGGACAGCTACGAGCAGTACTTC. Translated: CASSLALGDSYEQYF.

This clonotype was observed many times. The V gene is TRBV7-2, the J gene TRBJ2-7; possible D gene TRBD1, 5 bases. Germline-derived CDR1 and CDR2 are SGHTA and FQGNSA. The CDR3 is made up of 15 amino acids. Trimming pared 1 base from V and 3 bases from J, leaving 13 bases between. CDR3 residues: CASSLVQGPNYEQYF. CDR3 DNA: TGTGCCAGCAGCTTAGTGCAGGGCCCTAACTACGAGCAGTACTTC.

In its sample, this clonotype was seen many times. This chain links TRBV7-9 with TRBJ1-2; D unresolved. Trimming shortened V by 2 bases and J by 8 bases, and 9 bases separated the two germline ends. CDR1 and CDR2 (germline): SEHNR, FQNEAQ (reference sequence). This CDR3 comprises 12 residues. This chain's CDR3 is CASSLIQRGYTF. The CDR3 nucleotides are TGTGCCAGCAGCTTAATCCAACGAGGCTACACCTTC.

This clonotype was counted between two and nine times. This sequence joins TRBV5-1 and TRBJ1-2; D is undetermined. V was cut by 4 bases and J by 5 bases, with 15 bases left in between. In germline, CDR1 is SGHRS, CDR2 YFSETQ. The CDR3 is 14 residues long. The CDR3 here is CASSPGGELYGYTF. Here the CDR3 DNA reads TGCGCCAGCAGCCCAGGAGGTGAATTATATGGCTACACCTTC.

This clonotype was detected a few times. This rearrangement joins TRBV20-1 to TRBJ2-7; perhaps TRBD2 as D (5 bases). The CDR3 extends over 13 amino acids. Germline V CDR1 and CDR2: DFQATT, SNEGSKA (reference sequence). Trimming removed 5 bases at V and 5 bases at J, with 16 bases between. In DNA form, the CDR3 reads TGCAGTGCTGAGCCCGCGGGTATGGACGAGCAGTACTTC. Translating gives CSAEPAGMDEQYF.

The J gene is TRBJ2-5, the V gene TRBV20-1; D could derive from TRBD1 or TRBD2 (5 bases each). This CDR3 is built from 16 residues. With 0 bases removed from V and 3 bases from J, the gap between germline ends came to 17 bases. Germline V gives CDR1 DFQATT, CDR2 SNEGSKA (reference sequence). CDR3 amino acids: CSARDLTGTLEETQYF. CDR3 DNA: TGCAGTGCTAGAGATTTGACCGGGACCCTCGAAGAGACCCAGTACTTC.